A selection of T cell receptor beta chains follows, all from one sample in a study of a mutant IDH1 vaccine in newly diagnosed glioma. Repertoires were generated with immunoSEQ multiplex PCR, while TCRdb's copy carries only in-frame clones and drops some. Among under 35,000 clones, roughly nine tenths were seen once, and the ten largest hold over 4%. Sequencing used PBMCs, obtained from a glioma patient treated with radiotherapy, temozolomide or both. Every receptor here comes from a woman aged 40-49 years with glioma. The CDR3 runs from the conserved cysteine through the conserved F or W. A D gene is named only where the DNA matches it firmly.

TRBJ2-7 | NA | TRBV29-1 | TGCAGCGTGCTCGTATACGTCAGGTCCCCCCTCTGGCACTACGAGCAGTACTTC | CSVLVYVRSPLWHYEQYF
TRBJ1-1 | NA | TRBV7-9 | TGTGCCAGCAGCTTAGTCGGAGACACTGAAGCTTTCTTT | CASSLVGDTEAFF
TRBJ1-4 | NA | TRBV11-2 | TGTGCCAGCAGCTTTGATGGGCCTCCTGCAGCTAATGAAAAACTGTTTTTT | CASSFDGPPAANEKLFF
TRBJ2-6 | NA | TRBV19 | TGTGCCAGTAGCTTGAGGCTCCCTGGGGCCAACGTCCTGACTTTC | CASSLRLPGANVLTF
TRBJ2-7 | TRBD2 | TRBV10-1 | TGCGCCAGCAGTGATAGAGAAAGCGGGAGGGCCAAGACCAACGAGCAGTACTTC | CASSDRESGRAKTNEQYF
TRBJ2-7 | TRBD1 | TRBV6-5 | TGTGCCAGCAGTTTGAGACGGGACAGGGTGTACGAGCAGTACTTC | CASSLRRDRVYEQYF
TRBJ2-1 | TRBD2 | TRBV10-2 | TGCGCCAGCAGTGAGGTACGACTAGCGATGTACAATGAGCAGTTCTTC | CASSEVRLAMYNEQFF
TRBJ2-1 | NA | TRBV6-1 | TGTGCCAGCATGGTAAACAATGAGCAGTTCTTC | CASMVNNEQFF
TRBJ2-3 | TRBD1 | TRBV19 | TGTGCCAGTAGTATCACAGGGGGCACAGATACGCAGTATTTT | CASSITGGTDTQYF
TRBJ2-7 | NA | TRBV6-1 | TGTGCCAGCAGTGGGGACAACTCCTACGAGCAGTACTTC | CASSGDNSYEQYF
TRBJ1-1 | NA | TRBV9 | TGTGCCAGCAGCTCCCGGGCGACGAACACTGAAGCTTTCTTT | CASSSRATNTEAFF
TRBJ1-4 | NA | TRBV27 | TGTGCCAGCAGTTTATTTTTCCCTGGCAGCCTTCGAAATGAAAAACTGTTTTTT | CASSLFFPGSLRNEKLFF